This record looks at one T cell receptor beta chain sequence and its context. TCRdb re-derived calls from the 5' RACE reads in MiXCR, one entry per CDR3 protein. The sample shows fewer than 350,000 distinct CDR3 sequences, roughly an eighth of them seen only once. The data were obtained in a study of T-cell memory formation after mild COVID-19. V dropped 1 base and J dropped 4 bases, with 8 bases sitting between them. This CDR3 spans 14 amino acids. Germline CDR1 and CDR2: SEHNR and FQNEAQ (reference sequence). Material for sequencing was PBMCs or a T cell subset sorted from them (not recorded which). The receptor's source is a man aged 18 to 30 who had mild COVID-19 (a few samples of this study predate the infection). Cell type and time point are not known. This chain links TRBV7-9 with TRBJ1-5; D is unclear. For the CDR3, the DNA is TGTGCCAGCAGCTTAGAAGGGTTTAATCAGCCCCAGCATTTT. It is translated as CASSLEGFNQPQHF. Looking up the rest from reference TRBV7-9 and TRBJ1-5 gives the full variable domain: DTGVSQNPRHKITKRGQNVTFRCDPISEHNRLYWYRQTLGQGPEFLTYFQNEAQLEKSRLLSDRFSAERPKGSFSTLEIQRTEQGDSAMYLCASSLEGFNQPQHFGDGTRLSIL.